This passage covers 19 T cell receptor beta chains from one sample sequenced in a study of T cell responses to AZD1222 COVID-19 vaccine. The table came from immunoSEQ multiplex PCR; TCRdb's copy has only in-frame clones and leaves some out. Among more than 85,000 clones listed, about nine tenths were seen once. Sequencing used peripheral blood, obtained on day 0 of AZD1222 vaccination. Receptor source: an adult in good health.

This sequence joins TRBV11-2 and TRBJ2-5, with D unresolved. V lost 0 bases and J lost 4, with 12 bases in between. CDR3 length: 15 residues. In germline, CDR1 is SGHAT, CDR2 FQNNGV. CDR3: CASSLEQGRAETQYF. The CDR3 nucleotides are TGTGCCAGCAGCTTAGAACAAGGGCGAGCAGAGACCCAGTACTTC.

V gene TRBV18 combines with J gene TRBJ2-6; D remains unclear. Per the germline V gene, CDR1 is KGHSH and CDR2 is LQKENI. The ends were cut back, 3 bases at V and 0 bases at J, with 3 bases in the middle. The CDR3 runs 14 residues. The CDR3 DNA is TGTGCCAGCTCACCGCGCTCTGGGGCCAACGTCCTGACTTTC. Its translation: CASSPRSGANVLTF.

J is TRBJ2-5 and V is TRBV10-3; TRBD1 or TRBD2 may be the D gene (5 bases each). This CDR3 has 15 residues. Germline V gives CDR1 ENHRY, CDR2 SYGVKD. V lost 5 bases to trimming and J lost 5 bases, with 18 bases between them. The CDR3 loop reads CAISQASGAAETQYF. CDR3 sequence (DNA): TGTGCCATCAGTCAAGCGTCCGGGGCCGCGGAGACCCAGTACTTC.

The chain joins TRBV1 to TRBJ1-5. TRBV1 is assigned pseudogene status. This CDR3 contains 15 residues. CDR3 sequence reads: CTTKTSQLHNQPQHF. CDR3 bases: TGCACCACCAAAACAAGCCAGCTCCACAATCAGCCCCAGCATTTT.

The V gene is TRBV19, the J gene TRBJ2-1, with D possibly matching TRBD2 (6 bases). CDR1 is LNHDA and CDR2 is SQIVND in the germline V gene (reference sequence). The germline V and J ends were trimmed by 9 bases and 8 bases, with 20 bases remaining between them. The CDR3 totals 14 residues. The CDR3 DNA sequence: TGTGCCAGCAGAGACTCGGGACTTATCTATGAGCAGTTCTTC. It encodes CASRDSGLIYEQFF.

The gene calls are TRBV5-1 and TRBJ1-6; D is possibly TRBD1 (6 bases). The CDR3 extends over 14 amino acids. Trimming removed 3 bases from V and 4 bases from J, with 8 bases in between. Looked up from germline, CDR1 is SGHRS and CDR2 is YFSETQ. The CDR3 coding sequence is TGCGCCAGCAGCTCCCAGGGGTATAATTCACCCCTCCACTTT. Its translation: CASSSQGYNSPLHF.

The chain joins TRBV21-1 to TRBJ2-7; no DNA check was done on the table's D call, TRBD2. TRBV21-1 is a pseudogene segment. This CDR3 is built from 18 residues. The CDR3 here is CARGKYTRDLAGRYEQYF. CDR3 sequence (DNA): TGTGCCAGGGGGAAGTACACGAGGGATCTAGCGGGAAGATACGAGCAGTACTTC.

CDR3 residues: CAWSPSRAGAQFF. CDR3 nucleotides: TGTGCCTGGAGTCCCAGCAGGGCAGGGGCGCAGTTCTTC. This rearrangement joins TRBV30 to TRBJ2-1; the D gene is possibly TRBD1 (6 bases). In germline, CDR1 is GTSNPN, CDR2 SVGIG (reference sequence). V was shortened by 2 bases and J by 12 bases, with 17 bases between the two germline ends. The CDR3 length is 13 residues. Full variable domain (missing parts from reference TRBV30 and TRBJ2-1): SQTIHQWPATLVQPVGSPLSLECTVEGTSNPNLYWYRQAAGRGLQLLFYSVGIGQISSEVPQNLSASRPQDRQFILSSKKLLLSDSGFYLCAWSPSRAGAQFFGPGTRLTVL.

The rearrangement joins TRBV12-3 or TRBV12-4 to TRBJ2-7; 8 positions match TRBD1. The junction had 5 bases not matched to a gene; V was cut back by 5 bases and J by 5 bases. This CDR3 is 13 amino acids long. The CDR3 region has the DNA TGTGCCAGCAGTGGGGACAGGCATCACGAGCAGTACTTC. Translating gives CASSGDRHHEQYF.

The J gene is TRBJ2-5, the V gene TRBV7-6; D remains ambiguous. This CDR3 region has 15 residues. Between the trimmed V and J ends, which lost 1 base and 0 bases, there was a span of 9 bases. Germline V CDR1 and CDR2: SGHVS, FNYEAQ. CDR3 sequence (DNA): TGTGCCAGCAGCTTAGAACGCAAGTACCAAGAGACCCAGTACTTC. This gives the protein CASSLERKYQETQYF. Filled out from reference TRBV7-6 and TRBJ2-5, the complete variable domain reads GAGVSQSPRYKVTKRGQDVALRCDPISGHVSLYWYRQALGQGPEFLTYFNYEAQQDKSGLPNDRFSAERPEGSISTLTIQRTEQRDSAMYRCASSLERKYQETQYFGPGTRLLVL.

There are a few counts of this clone. V usage is TRBV14 and J usage is TRBJ1-6, with D unclear. The germline V gene encodes CDR1 SGHDN and CDR2 FVKESK. V gave up 6 bases and J gave up 7 bases, with 7 bases separating them. The length of the CDR3 is 12 residues. CDR3 DNA: TGTGCCAGCAGTCACAGCAATTCACCCCTCCACTTT. Its translation is CASSHSNSPLHF.

V gene TRBV5-4 combines with J gene TRBJ1-2, with D tentatively TRBD1 (6 bases). V was cut by 4 bases and J by 2 bases, with 12 bases left in between. Germline assignment: CDR1 SGHNT and CDR2 YYREEE (reference sequence). This CDR3 has 14 amino acids. The CDR3 DNA sequence: TGTGCCAGCAGCCCTGCCGGACAGAACTATGGCTACACCTTC. Amino acid sequence: CASSPAGQNYGYTF. The whole variable domain, filled in from reference TRBV5-4 and TRBJ1-2, reads ETGVTQSPTHLIKTRGQQVTLRCSSQSGHNTVSWYQQALGQGPQFIFQYYREEENGRGNFPPRFSGLQFPNYSSELNVNALELDDSALYLCASSPAGQNYGYTFGSGTRLTVV.

The rearrangement joins TRBV5-4 to TRBJ2-7; TRBD2 is a possible D gene (6 bases). Germline CDR1 reads SGHNT; CDR2 reads YYREEE (reference sequence). CDR3 size: 12 residues. V gave up 0 bases and J gave up 7 bases, with 8 bases separating them. The DNA for the CDR3 is TGTGCCAGCAGCTTGGGGGGGACTGAGCAGTACTTC. It yields the protein CASSLGGTEQYF. Using reference TRBV5-4 and TRBJ2-7 for the parts outside the CDR3, the full variable domain is ETGVTQSPTHLIKTRGQQVTLRCSSQSGHNTVSWYQQALGQGPQFIFQYYREEENGRGNFPPRFSGLQFPNYSSELNVNALELDDSALYLCASSLGGTEQYFGPGTRLTVT.

This chain joins TRBV30 and TRBJ2-3; 8 nucleotides agree with TRBD1. The V gene's germline CDR1 is GTSNPN and CDR2 SVGIG (reference sequence). This CDR3 comprises 15 residues. Trimming cost V 2 bases and J 2 bases; bases outside gene matches: 6. The DNA of the CDR3 is TGTGCCTGGAGTTCAACAGGGGGATCCACAGATACGCAGTATTTT. Translation: CAWSSTGGSTDTQYF. The complete variable domain, with remaining parts taken from reference TRBV30 and TRBJ2-3, reads SQTIHQWPATLVQPVGSPLSLECTVEGTSNPNLYWYRQAAGRGLQLLFYSVGIGQISSEVPQNLSASRPQDRQFILSSKKLLLSDSGFYLCAWSSTGGSTDTQYFGPGTRLTVL.

A single count supports this clone. The CDR3 protein is CASSLADGWGQPQHF. In DNA form, the CDR3 reads TGTGCCAGCAGCTTAGCTGACGGGTGGGGTCAGCCCCAGCATTTT. The chain employs TRBV7-8 and TRBJ1-5; D not resolved. Deletions cut 0 bases from V and 6 bases from J, with 12 bases between. Germline V gene sequence: CDR1 SGHVS, CDR2 FQNEAQ. CDR3 length: 15 amino acids.

This clone has a single count. The gene calls are TRBV5-6 and TRBJ1-4; possibly TRBD1 for D (6 bases). CDR3 size: 15 residues. The V end lost 3 bases, the J end lost 5 bases, and 14 bases lay between the germline ends. Per the germline V gene, CDR1 is SGHDT and CDR2 is YYEEEE. This chain's CDR3 is CASSSGVRGNEKLFF. CDR3 in DNA: TGTGCCAGCAGCTCCGGAGTCAGGGGAAATGAAAAACTGTTTTTT.

The rearrangement uses TRBV10-2 and TRBJ1-2; 7 nucleotides agree with TRBD1. The germline V gene encodes CDR1 WSHSY and CDR2 SAAADI. This CDR3 region has 15 residues. The V segment lost 2 bases and the J segment 3 bases; nucleotides outside the gene matches: 6. Here the CDR3 reads CASSEPQGGDYGYTF. As DNA, the CDR3 is TGCGCCAGCAGTGAGCCCCAAGGGGGCGACTATGGCTACACCTTC.

The CDR3 here is CASSQDAGWVYGYTF. The CDR3 DNA follows: TGTGCCAGCAGCCAAGATGCAGGGTGGGTCTATGGCTACACCTTC. The gene calls are TRBV3-1 (or the pseudogene TRBV3-2) and TRBJ1-2; D might be TRBD1 (5 bases). This CDR3 is built from 15 residues. CDR1 and CDR2 (germline): LGHDT, YNNKEL (reference sequence). Deletions cut 0 bases from V and 4 bases from J, with 12 bases between.

A note on this clone: At one of its ends the junction is not consistent with the germline gene, which may arise from a read error. V gene TRBV28 combines with J gene TRBJ1-2; no reliable D call. This CDR3 comprises 11 residues. Germline V lookup: CDR1 MDHEN, CDR2 SYDVKM. CDR3 protein: CASSLFPSKAW. CDR3 DNA: TGTGCCAGCAGTTTATTTCCCTCAAAGGCTTGG.